These 20 T cell receptor beta chains were all obtained from the same sample, sequenced in a study of chemoradiotherapy in HPV16-positive cancers. Profiled with immunoSEQ multiplex PCR; TCRdb holds only in-frame clones, not every one. The sample carries about 3,400 clones, 90% to 95% recorded once. The sample in question was blood, obtained from a patient who underwent chemoradiotherapy. All receptors come from a human donor with HPV-associated anogenital cancer.

The gene calls are TRBV4-1 and TRBJ2-3, with D hard to call. Germline loops: CDR1 MGHRA, CDR2 YSYEKL. This CDR3 contains 15 residues. The V end lost 2 bases, the J end lost 1 base, and 10 bases lay between the germline ends. The CDR3 protein is CASSQTWVRTDTQYF. CDR3 nucleotide sequence: TGCGCCAGCAGCCAAACATGGGTCCGCACAGATACGCAGTATTTT.

The chain is built from TRBV28 and TRBJ1-5; D uncertain. The CDR3 runs 15 residues. V dropped 5 bases and J dropped 0 bases, with 11 bases sitting between them. The germline V gene has CDR1 MDHEN and CDR2 SYDVKM. Here the CDR3 DNA reads TGTGCCAGCAGTCCGAGGGCCTATAGCAATCAGCCCCAGCATTTT. It codes for CASSPRAYSNQPQHF.

This chain links TRBV6-6 with TRBJ1-2, with no clear D. The V end lost 8 bases, the J end lost 8 bases, and 18 bases lay between the germline ends. CDR3 length: 13 amino acids. CDR1 and CDR2 from the germline V gene are MNHNY and SVGAGI (reference sequence). CDR3 loop: CASSDRSTWGYTF. As DNA, the CDR3 is TGTGCCAGCTCTGACCGCAGTACGTGGGGCTACACCTTC.

The rearrangement joins TRBV18 to TRBJ1-3; 9 bases are a match to TRBD1. Looked up from germline, CDR1 is KGHSH and CDR2 is LQKENI. CDR3 size: 16 residues. The J segment lost 3 bases and the V segment lost 5 bases, leaving 8 bases of the junction unmatched. CDR3 coding DNA: TGTGCCAGCTCAAGAGGGACAGGGTCGAGTGGAAACACCATATATTTT. Its translation is CASSRGTGSSGNTIYF.

This clone has just one count. Relative to the germline gene, one junction end is altered; a read error may explain this. The chain uses TRBV7-7 and TRBJ2-1, with 9 bases aligning to TRBD2. This CDR3 is 16 amino acids long. The germline V gene encodes CDR1 SSHAT and CDR2 FNYEAQ (reference sequence). The CDR3 protein is CASSSDSGSPYNEQFF. In nucleotides, the CDR3 is TGTGCTAGCAGCTCAGATAGCGGGAGTCCCTACAATGAGCAGTTCTTC.

The chain recombines TRBV11-3 with TRBJ2-4; 9 bases map to TRBD1. The CDR3 loop spans 13 amino acids. Germline assignment: CDR1 SGHNT and CDR2 YENEEA. V shed 7 bases, J shed 9 bases, and the junction held 7 bases outside the gene matches. The DNA of the CDR3 is TGTGCCAGCAACATAGACAGGGGGGGCATTCAGTACTTC. As protein: CASNIDRGGIQYF.

This sequence joins TRBV7-8 and TRBJ2-3, with 7 bases lining up with TRBD2. This CDR3 has 15 residues. The ends lost 1 base at V and 4 bases at J; junction bases unmatched: 5. Germline assignment: CDR1 SGHVS and CDR2 FQNEAQ. The CDR3 bases are TGTGCCAGCAGCTTAGGGGGGGGAGCCCCAGATACGCAGTATTTT. Encoded protein: CASSLGGGAPDTQYF.

The count of this clone is one. The chain joins TRBV15 to TRBJ2-5; 8 bases are shared with TRBD1. The CDR3 loop spans 13 amino acids. CDR1 is LNHNV and CDR2 is YYDKDF in the germline V gene (reference sequence). Trimming at V came to 8 bases and at J to 4 bases, leaving 6 bases not matched to a gene. CDR3: CATSLTGGETQYF. The CDR3 bases are TGTGCCACCTCCCTCACAGGGGGAGAGACCCAGTACTTC.

V usage is TRBV5-6 and J usage is TRBJ2-5; D possibly corresponds to TRBD1 (5 bases). The DNA end lines up better with TRBJ2-7; the J call may be wrong. The CDR3 totals 14 residues. Germline lookup yields CDR1 SGHDT and CDR2 YYEEEE. The CDR3 bases are TGTGCCAGCAGCTTGGGGCTACAGGTCTACGAGCAGTACTTC. Translation gives CASSLGLQVYEQYF.

This clone was picked up one time. V is TRBV7-6 and J is TRBJ2-1; TRBD2 agrees at 8 bases. The CDR3 runs 14 residues. V lost 3 bases to trimming and J lost 6 bases; unmatched junction nucleotides: 4. The germline V gene has CDR1 SGHVS and CDR2 FNYEAQ. The CDR3 spells CASSFGAGGNEQFF. For the CDR3, the DNA is TGTGCCAGCAGCTTTGGGGCGGGGGGCAATGAGCAGTTCTTC. The full variable domain, completed using reference TRBV7-6 and TRBJ2-1, is GAGVSQSPRYKVTKRGQDVALRCDPISGHVSLYWYRQALGQGPEFLTYFNYEAQQDKSGLPNDRFSAERPEGSISTLTIQRTEQRDSAMYRCASSFGAGGNEQFFGPGTRLTVL.

The chain has TRBV7-2 and TRBJ1-5; no clear D gene. From germline, CDR1 is SGHTA and CDR2 FQGNSA. CDR3 size: 15 residues. V lost 5 bases and J 7 bases, leaving 18 bases between the germline ends. The CDR3 DNA is TGTGCCAGCAGCGGATTTGACGGGGTGGGACAGCCCCAGCATTTT. Translating gives CASSGFDGVGQPQHF. The whole variable domain, filled in from reference TRBV7-2 and TRBJ1-5, reads GAGVSQSPSNKVTEKGKDVELRCDPISGHTALYWYRQSLGQGLEFLIYFQGNSAPDKSGLPSDRFSAERTGGSVSTLTIQRTQQEDSAVYLCASSGFDGVGQPQHFGDGTRLSIL.

V usage is TRBV19 and J usage is TRBJ1-5; D is unresolved. Germline assignment: CDR1 LNHDA and CDR2 SQIVND (reference sequence). The germline V and J ends were trimmed by 5 bases and 4 bases, with 6 bases remaining between them. The CDR3 is 12 amino acids. The CDR3 is CASSQRNQPQHF. The CDR3 bases are TGTGCCAGTAGTCAGAGAAATCAGCCCCAGCATTTT.

This chain uses TRBV27 with TRBJ2-2; 7 bases match TRBD2. J was trimmed by 4 bases and V by 2 bases; bases with no gene match: 10. Per germline, CDR1 MNHEY and CDR2 SMNVEV (reference sequence). The CDR3 has 17 residues. Written as DNA, the CDR3 is TGTGCCAGCAGTTTAAATTCGGGGGGAATTAGCACCGGGGAGCTGTTTTTT. This sequence encodes CASSLNSGGISTGELFF.

This chain uses TRBV9 with TRBJ2-5, with 10 nucleotides matching TRBD2. CDR1 and CDR2 (germline): SGDLS, YYNGEE. The CDR3 sequence is 15 residues long. Trimming removed 3 bases from V and 4 bases from J; junction bases left unmatched: 6. CDR3 bases: TGTGCCAGCAGCGAGCTAGCGGGAGAGGGAGAGACCCAGTACTTC. Residues: CASSELAGEGETQYF.

This clone was counted between two and nine times. The rearrangement joins TRBV11-2 to TRBJ1-5, with unresolved D. CDR3 size: 13 residues. Germline V gene lookup returns CDR1 SGHAT and CDR2 FQNNGV. With 5 bases removed from V and 9 bases from J, the gap between germline ends came to 14 bases. The CDR3 coding sequence is TGTGCCAGCAGCAGGAATCCAGATATGCCCCAGCATTTT. Its translation: CASSRNPDMPQHF.

This clone showed up just once. This chain joins TRBV19 and TRBJ2-7, with D possibly being TRBD1 or TRBD2 (5 bases each). This CDR3 has 16 amino acids. Germline V CDR1 and CDR2: LNHDA, SQIVND (reference sequence). Trimming shortened V by 4 bases and J by 3 bases, and 19 bases separated the two germline ends. This CDR3 reads CASSKPSGTGYYEQYF. The CDR3 coding sequence is TGTGCCAGTAGTAAACCCTCTGGGACCGGTTACTACGAGCAGTACTTC.

The chain is built from TRBV7-6 and TRBJ2-5; 8 bases are shared with TRBD1. The CDR3 is 15 residues long. Germline trimming cut 5 bases from V and 1 base from J; bases unmatched to any gene: 6. The V gene's germline CDR1 is SGHVS and CDR2 FNYEAQ. The CDR3 nucleotides are TGTGCCAGCAGCACTAACCAGGGGGCCCAAGAGACCCAGTACTTC. It is translated as CASSTNQGAQETQYF. Full variable domain (missing parts from reference TRBV7-6 and TRBJ2-5): GAGVSQSPRYKVTKRGQDVALRCDPISGHVSLYWYRQALGQGPEFLTYFNYEAQQDKSGLPNDRFSAERPEGSISTLTIQRTEQRDSAMYRCASSTNQGAQETQYFGPGTRLLVL.

This clone was seen once. The CDR3 DNA reads TGCGCCAGCAGCCACCCGGAGCGGGAGTCCTACAATGAGCAGTTCTTC. Encoded protein: CASSHPERESYNEQFF. The chain couples TRBV4-1 to TRBJ2-1; 8 bases map to TRBD2. Germline CDR1 MGHRA, CDR2 YSYEKL. V dropped 3 bases and J dropped 1; count of bases not matched to a gene: 5. The CDR3 consists of 16 residues.

The chain couples TRBV19 to TRBJ2-1; 13 nucleotides align to TRBD2. Germline CDR1 and CDR2: LNHDA and SQIVND (reference sequence). The CDR3 extends over 16 amino acids. With V trimmed by 2 bases and J by 5 bases, 3 bases remained unmatched. CDR3 in DNA: TGTGCCAGTAGTATATGGGGACTAGCGGGAAACAATGAGCAGTTCTTC. Translated, it gives CASSIWGLAGNNEQFF. The variable domain in full, completed from reference TRBV19 and TRBJ2-1, reads DGGITQSPKYLFRKEGQNVTLSCEQNLNHDAMYWYRQDPGQGLRLIYYSQIVNDFQKGDIAEGYSVSREKKESFPLTVTSAQKNPTAFYLCASSIWGLAGNNEQFFGPGTRLTVL.

This chain links TRBV12-5 with TRBJ2-5; no clear D. V was pared by 6 bases and J by 10 bases, with 18 bases between. This CDR3 region has 13 residues. Looked up from germline, CDR1 is LGHNT and CDR2 is FRNRAP. DNA for the CDR3: TGTGCTAGTGGGCTGGAGTCGGTTCGGTTCCAGTACTTC. Translated, it gives CASGLESVRFQYF.